Detailed here is one T cell receptor beta chain. The antigen is undetermined. This sample was taken from a study of cytomegalovirus exposure and HLA in healthy donors. The CDR3 is 12 amino acids. CDR1 is SQVTM and CDR2 is ANQGSEA in the germline V gene. V was shortened by 3 bases and J by 3 bases, with 8 bases between the two germline ends. The data were produced by immunoSEQ multiplex PCR, yet TCRdb's version contains in-frame clones alone and is incomplete. The sample has 100,000 to 150,000 clones; more than 95% are singletons. General study findings and limits: TCR clusters originating in the first cohort tended to co-occur in the 100 to 150 validation repertoires, according to a later analysis.

The sequenced sample consisted of PBMCs. The genes are TRBV29-1 and TRBJ1-2; D remains ambiguous. This TCR came from a man aged 18 to 30 in good health and CMV-seronegative. CDR3 residues: CSVDSGYYGYTF. The CDR3 DNA reads TGCAGCGTTGATTCGGGGTACTATGGCTACACCTTC.